One sample yielded the 27 T cell receptor beta chains listed below, sequenced in a study of Graves' ophthalmopathy and Graves' hyperthyroidism. RNA transcripts yielded amplified TCR beta CDR3 regions. Amplification began with first-round RT-PCR using HTBI primers, then second-round multiplex PCR was performed. A single record per CDR3 protein comes from TCRdb applying MiXCR to the multiplex PCR reads. The table lists 200,000 to 250,000 distinct CDR3 sequences, roughly 21% of them singletons. Specimen: peripheral blood. The receptor source for this set is a woman aged 45 to 65 with Graves' ophthalmopathy.

This chain connects TRBV6-2 or TRBV6-3 to TRBJ2-7; D may be TRBD1 (6 bases). Trimming pared 0 bases from V and 3 bases from J, leaving 18 bases between. Germline V gives CDR1 MNHEY, CDR2 SVGEGT. The CDR3 sequence is 17 residues long. CDR3: CASSYSSTGPDSYEQYF. Here the CDR3 DNA reads TGTGCCAGCAGTTACTCGTCGACAGGACCTGATAGCTACGAGCAGTACTTC.

Concerning this clonotype: A read error is possible here, since a much larger clone lies one base away. The chain couples TRBV7-9 to TRBJ2-7, with D perhaps matching TRBD1 (5 bases). Germline V gene sequence: CDR1 SEHNR, CDR2 FQNEAQ (reference sequence). This CDR3 contains 9 residues. The CDR3 DNA reads as TGTGCCAGCAACATCCCAGGGCACTTC. Its protein product is CASNIPGHF.

This clonotype was counted a few times. The rearrangement uses TRBV20-1 and TRBJ1-5; D is ambiguous. Trimming took 6 bases from V and 4 from J, leaving 4 bases between them. The germline CDR1 and CDR2 sequences are DFQATT and SNEGSKA (reference sequence). The CDR3 runs to 10 residues. The CDR3 here is CSALNQPQHF. The CDR3 bases are TGCAGTGCCCTAAATCAGCCCCAGCATTTT.

V gene TRBV7-6 combines with J gene TRBJ1-5; D not resolved. Germline V gene lookup returns CDR1 SGHVS and CDR2 FNYEAQ. CDR3 length equals 16 residues. Trimming took 5 bases from V and 3 from J, leaving 17 bases between them. The CDR3, as DNA: TGTGCCAGCAGCCCGCGGACGGGGTCTGTCAATCAGCCCCAGCATTTT. Translated: CASSPRTGSVNQPQHF.

The chain links TRBV11-1 to TRBJ2-7; 10 positions agree with TRBD1. The germline CDR1 and CDR2 sequences are SGHAT and FQDESV (reference sequence). This CDR3 spans 18 amino acids. V lost 2 bases to trimming and J lost 2 bases; unmatched junction nucleotides: 12. CDR3 in DNA: TGTGCCAGCAGCTTATCGGGACAGGGGCTCCAATGGGCCTACGAGCAGTACTTC. Translated: CASSLSGQGLQWAYEQYF.

This clonotype was picked up many times. At one end the junction does not follow the germline gene, possibly because of a read error. The J gene is TRBJ2-5, the V gene TRBV7-7; 7 nucleotides align to TRBD1. The CDR3 sequence is 14 residues long. From germline, CDR1 is SSHAT and CDR2 FNYEAQ (reference sequence). CDR3 sequence reads: CASSLARQGGTQYF. The DNA of the CDR3 is TGTGCTAGCAGCTTAGCGAGACAGGGTGGGACCCAGTACTTC.

About this clonotype itself: Its ends do not fully match the called genes, so a read error is possible. The V gene is TRBV19, the J gene TRBJ1-1, with D perhaps matching TRBD1 (5 bases). The germline CDR1 and CDR2 sequences are LNHDA and SQIVND (reference sequence). The CDR3 totals 14 residues. The CDR3: CASSILGRNTEACF. The DNA for the CDR3 is TGTGCCAGTAGTATACTGGGACGTAACACTGAAGCTTGCTTT.

This clonotype was counted ten times or more. This rearrangement joins TRBV7-8 to TRBJ2-5; possible D gene TRBD2, 6 bases. CDR1 and CDR2 (germline): SGHVS, FQNEAQ. The CDR3 has 17 residues. With 5 bases removed from V and 2 bases from J, the gap between germline ends came to 21 bases. CDR3 nucleotides: TGTGCCAGCAGCCCCCGGGGACTGGTACAATTTCAAGAGACCCAGTACTTC. Its translation: CASSPRGLVQFQETQYF.

This clonotype was counted ten times or more. J is TRBJ2-7 and V is TRBV15; D is possibly TRBD1 (5 bases). This CDR3 is built from 12 residues. CDR1 is LNHNV and CDR2 is YYDKDF in the germline V gene (reference sequence). Trimming removed 6 bases from V and 3 bases from J, with 9 bases in between. CDR3 bases: TGTGCCACCAGAGGAGACAGCTACGAGCAGTACTTC. This sequence encodes CATRGDSYEQYF.

This clonotype was seen ten or more times. This chain links TRBV30 with TRBJ2-7, with D perhaps matching TRBD2 (6 bases). V lost 6 bases, J lost 2 bases, and 11 bases lay in between. The CDR3 is made up of 12 amino acids. Germline V gene data show CDR1 as GTSNPN and CDR2 as SVGIG (reference sequence). CDR3 sequence: CACRREAYEQYF. DNA for the CDR3: TGTGCCTGCCGAAGGGAGGCCTACGAGCAGTACTTC.

This clonotype was recorded at least ten times. This rearrangement joins TRBV20-1 to TRBJ2-6, with D maybe TRBD2 (5 bases). The ends were cut back, 1 base at V and 4 bases at J, with 17 bases in the middle. This CDR3 is 17 amino acids long. Germline V lookup: CDR1 DFQATT, CDR2 SNEGSKA (reference sequence). Here the CDR3 reads CSARGSGPMGGANVLTF. CDR3 nucleotides: TGCAGTGCTAGAGGAAGCGGACCTATGGGGGGGGCCAACGTCCTGACTTTC.

This clonotype was seen at least ten times. This sequence joins TRBV6-1 and TRBJ2-2, with 7 bases fitting TRBD2. Trimming at V came to 6 bases and at J to 9 bases, leaving 13 bases not matched to a gene. The CDR3 extends over 15 amino acids. The germline gives CDR1 MNHNS, CDR2 SASEGT. The CDR3 reads CASRSRSGGLRELFF. For the CDR3, the DNA is TGTGCCAGCAGAAGCAGGTCGGGAGGTCTTAGGGAGCTGTTTTTT.

This clonotype was detected a few times. The V and J genes are TRBV19 and TRBJ2-2; 9 bases agree with TRBD1. Losses at the gene ends were 3 bases for V and 7 bases for J; bases not matched to a gene: 9. CDR3 length: 16 residues. CDR1 LNHDA and CDR2 SQIVND come from the germline V gene (reference sequence). In DNA, the CDR3 is TGTGCCAGTAGTATTGGCCCTACAGGGGGCTTCGGGGAGCTGTTTTTT. It codes for CASSIGPTGGFGELFF.

This clonotype was recorded only once. V usage is TRBV27 and J usage is TRBJ1-2, with TRBD1 as a possible D gene (5 bases). There are 13 residues in the CDR3. CDR1 is MNHEY, CDR2 SMNVEV, per germline (reference sequence). Trimming took off 5 bases at V and 4 bases at J, with 11 bases between the two ends. The CDR3: CASSPSGRYGYTF. The CDR3 bases are TGTGCCAGCAGTCCGTCGGGGCGCTATGGCTACACCTTC.

The CDR3 spells CASSGGIQETQYF. CDR3 bases: TGTGCCAGCTCGGGGGGTATCCAAGAGACCCAGTACTTC. V and J are TRBV12-3 or TRBV12-4 and TRBJ2-5, with 7 bases identical to TRBD2. V lost 8 bases and J lost 1; bases outside the gene matches: 4. There are 13 residues in the CDR3.

This clonotype was seen many times. The chain uses TRBV9 and TRBJ1-1; D is unclear. Germline loops: CDR1 SGDLS, CDR2 YYNGEE. CDR3 size: 14 residues. V was shortened by 0 bases and J by 2 bases, with 8 bases between the two germline ends. The DNA of the CDR3 is TGTGCCAGCAGCGTAGTTAACGCTAACACTGAAGCTTTCTTT. Amino acid sequence: CASSVVNANTEAFF.

This clonotype has a handful of counts. J is TRBJ1-5 and V is TRBV20-1; the D gene is possibly TRBD1 (6 bases). The CDR3 is made up of 13 amino acids. V lost 3 bases, J lost 7 bases, and 13 bases lay in between. Looked up from germline, CDR1 is DFQATT and CDR2 is SNEGSKA (reference sequence). The CDR3 coding sequence is TGCAGTGCTAGTCTGGACAGTGGCCAGCCCCAGCATTTT. This codes for CSASLDSGQPQHF.

The chain is built from TRBV20-1 and TRBJ2-5; either TRBD1 or TRBD2 may fit D (6 bases each). There are 16 residues in the CDR3. Deletions cut 6 bases from V and 0 bases from J, with 20 bases between. Germline V CDR1 and CDR2: DFQATT, SNEGSKA (reference sequence). DNA for the CDR3: TGCAGTGCGCCACCTCTTAGCGGACAGTACCAAGAGACCCAGTACTTC. This codes for CSAPPLSGQYQETQYF.

CDR3 bases: TGTGCCAGCAGTACAGGGGAGCCCCAGCATTTT. Residues: CASSTGEPQHF. The chain joins TRBV12-3 or TRBV12-4 to TRBJ1-5, with 7 bases lining up with TRBD1. The CDR3 is made up of 11 amino acids. The V gene end was trimmed by 5 bases and the J gene end by 8 bases; junction bases not matched to a gene: 0.

In this sample, this clonotype turned up a few times. The rearrangement joins TRBV6-1 to TRBJ2-5; TRBD2 aligns across 15 bases. This CDR3 has 18 amino acids. The V segment lost 6 bases and the J segment 4 bases; nucleotides outside the gene matches: 12. Germline CDR1 MNHNS, CDR2 SASEGT. This CDR3 is CASRRLGLAGGIPETQYF. Written as DNA, the CDR3 is TGTGCCAGCAGACGATTGGGACTAGCGGGAGGTATCCCAGAGACCCAGTACTTC.

This clonotype was detected ten times or more. The rearrangement uses TRBV29-1 and TRBJ1-2; no clear D gene. The CDR3 consists of 13 residues. The germline CDR1 and CDR2 sequences are SQVTM and ANQGSEA. The V and J ends lost 2 bases and 4 bases respectively, with 11 bases between them. The CDR3 nucleotides are TGCAGCGTTGAATGGGGTGCCGGCTATGGCTACACCTTC. Translated, it gives CSVEWGAGYGYTF.

This clonotype was seen many times. The chain is built from TRBV11-2 and TRBJ2-5, with TRBD2 matching over 12 bases. Unmatched junction bases numbered 10, after V lost 4 bases and J lost 4 bases. Germline CDR1 and CDR2: SGHAT and FQNNGV. This CDR3 has 17 residues. The CDR3 nucleotides read TGTGCCAGCAGCTGGGGGGCTAGCGGGAGGGCCCGAGAGACCCAGTACTTC. Its protein product is CASSWGASGRARETQYF.

This clonotype was detected many times. This chain joins TRBV7-2 and TRBJ1-5; 9 nucleotides align to TRBD1. The CDR3 totals 15 residues. From germline, CDR1 is SGHTA and CDR2 FQGNSA. Trimming removed 1 base from V and 5 bases from J; junction bases left unmatched: 3. The CDR3 loop reads CASSLGDRVDQPQHF. In DNA form, the CDR3 reads TGTGCCAGCAGCTTAGGGGACAGGGTTGATCAGCCCCAGCATTTT.

The sample holds many counts of this clonotype. The J gene is TRBJ1-2, the V gene TRBV28; a weak D match, TRBD1 (5 bases). Deletions cut 5 bases from V and 3 bases from J, with 22 bases between. CDR3 length: 17 amino acids. Germline CDR1 MDHEN, CDR2 SYDVKM. CDR3 DNA: TGTGCCAGCAGTAATCTTATAGGGACGGTCGGTTACTATGGCTACACCTTC. Its protein is CASSNLIGTVGYYGYTF.

At least ten counts were recorded for this clonotype. This chain joins TRBV6-1 and TRBJ2-3; D might be TRBD2 (5 bases). The germline V gene has CDR1 MNHNS and CDR2 SASEGT. This CDR3 has 14 residues. Between the trimmed V and J ends, which lost 5 bases and 4 bases, there was a span of 13 bases. Here the CDR3 reads CASSQLAKSDTQYF. CDR3 bases: TGTGCCAGCAGTCAGCTAGCAAAATCAGATACGCAGTATTTT.

The CDR3 bases are TGTGCCAGCAGTTTAGCGCCTTCTAACTATGGCTACACCTTC. Translation: CASSLAPSNYGYTF. The chain links TRBV28 to TRBJ1-2; D gene uncertain. Germline V CDR1 and CDR2: MDHEN, SYDVKM. The length of the CDR3 is 14 residues. Trimming took off 2 bases at V and 0 bases at J, with 7 bases between the two ends.

The gene calls are TRBV6-2 or TRBV6-3 and TRBJ1-1; no clear D gene. V lost 5 bases and J 11 bases, leaving 18 bases between the germline ends. CDR1 and CDR2 from the germline V gene are MNHEY and SVGEGT. This CDR3 spans 13 amino acids. As DNA, the CDR3 is TGTGCCAGCAGTAGTCCCGTGGTAAGGGTTGCTTTCTTT. This sequence encodes CASSSPVVRVAFF.